Below are 13 T cell receptor beta chains sequenced from a single sample in a study of blood T cell repertoires in COVID-19. Libraries were prepared by immunoSEQ multiplex PCR; TCRdb keeps only in-frame clonotypes and omits some of them. The repertoire holds a few hundred thousand clones, with nearly 90% as singletons. The specimen sequenced was peripheral blood. The receptors originated from a human donor in a cohort sampled during active COVID-19.

This sequence joins TRBV25-1 and TRBJ2-7, with D unresolved. The V end was cut by 5 bases, the J end by 4 bases, with 15 bases between. In germline, CDR1 is MGHDK, CDR2 SYGVNS. There are 14 residues in the CDR3. The CDR3 DNA sequence: TGTGCCAGCAGTTCACCCGGGTCTATTTACGAGCAGTACTTC. It translates to CASSSPGSIYEQYF.

This chain joins TRBV5-6 and TRBJ2-1; 8 bases agree with TRBD2. The V segment lost 0 bases and the J segment 10 bases; nucleotides outside the gene matches: 6. This CDR3 spans 14 amino acids. Germline CDR1 reads SGHDT; CDR2 reads YYEEEE. CDR3 bases: TGTGCCAGCAGCTTGGCGGGAGGGCCCCGGGAGCAGTTCTTC. Translated: CASSLAGGPREQFF.

The gene calls are TRBV27 and TRBJ1-2; no firm D call. Between the trimmed V and J ends, which lost 6 bases and 0 bases, there was a span of 29 bases. Germline CDR1 reads MNHEY; CDR2 reads SMNVEV (reference sequence). This CDR3 is 20 amino acids long. CDR3 amino acids: CASRPGGIHPLLKANYGYTF. In nucleotides, the CDR3 is TGTGCCAGCAGACCCGGAGGTATACACCCCTTGCTAAAAGCTAACTATGGCTACACCTTC.

V is TRBV10-1 and J is TRBJ2-5; 10 bases match TRBD1. This CDR3 contains 14 residues. V trimming: 6 bases; J trimming: 4 bases; junction bases outside the gene matches: 5. CDR1 and CDR2 from the germline V gene are WNHNN and SYGVQD (reference sequence). The CDR3 DNA follows: TGCGCCAGCAGGGCGACAGGGGGCTTAGAGACCCAGTACTTC. As protein: CASRATGGLETQYF.

The chain combines TRBV6-4 with TRBJ2-2, with TRBD2 identical over 8 bases. The CDR3 runs 13 residues. The junction had 1 base not matched to a gene; V was cut back by 8 bases and J by 2 bases. Looked up from germline, CDR1 is MRHNA and CDR2 is SNTAGT. CDR3 nucleotide sequence: TGTGCCAGCGGGACTAGTAACACCGGGGAGCTGTTTTTT. Translated: CASGTSNTGELFF.

This chain links TRBV27 with TRBJ2-7, with 11 bases identical to TRBD2. The CDR3 runs 15 residues. Germline V lookup: CDR1 MNHEY, CDR2 SMNVEV (reference sequence). After removal of 4 bases from V and 2 bases from J, the junction contained 4 bases not matched to a gene. CDR3 sequence reads: CASSSETSGAYEQYF. CDR3 DNA sequence: TGTGCCAGCAGTTCGGAGACTAGCGGGGCCTACGAGCAGTACTTC.

V and J are TRBV6-5 and TRBJ1-4; 8 bases line up with TRBD1. CDR1 MNHEY and CDR2 SVGAGI come from the germline V gene. This CDR3 contains 16 residues. V was clipped by 2 bases and J by 5 bases; unmatched bases: 7. CDR3 loop: CASSYRTGPGNEKLFF. Here the CDR3 DNA reads TGTGCCAGCAGTTACCGGACAGGGCCCGGGAATGAAAAACTGTTTTTT.

The chain couples TRBV9 to TRBJ1-2; tentative D call: TRBD1 (5 bases). This CDR3 contains 14 residues. The germline gives CDR1 SGDLS, CDR2 YYNGEE. Trimming removed 0 bases from V and 4 bases from J, with 10 bases in between. This CDR3 is CASSVGGHSYGYTF. The CDR3 DNA reads TGTGCCAGCAGCGTAGGCGGACATTCCTATGGCTACACCTTC.

The genes are TRBV7-2 and TRBJ2-3; D might be TRBD2 (7 bases). The CDR3 loop spans 15 amino acids. Trimming took 9 bases from V and 4 from J, leaving 20 bases between them. Germline V gene lookup returns CDR1 SGHTA and CDR2 FQGNSA. CDR3 loop: CASQIVGAGADTQYF. As DNA, the CDR3 is TGTGCCAGTCAGATCGTGGGGGCGGGGGCAGATACGCAGTATTTT.

The chain has TRBV7-9 and TRBJ1-2; weak D call: TRBD1 (6 bases). The germline gives CDR1 SEHNR, CDR2 FQNEAQ (reference sequence). The CDR3 length is 17 residues. Trimming removed 4 bases at V and 2 bases at J, with 20 bases between. CDR3 in DNA: TGTGCCAGCAGCTCATTTCAGGGACACCCAGGAAACTATGGCTACACCTTC. Translation gives CASSSFQGHPGNYGYTF.

The J gene is TRBJ1-5, the V gene TRBV4-1; possible D gene TRBD1, 5 bases. Trimming took 1 base from V and 2 from J, leaving 12 bases between them. This CDR3 region has 16 residues. The germline CDR1 and CDR2 sequences are MGHRA and YSYEKL. The CDR3 sequence: CASSQVRGDGNQPQHF. Here the CDR3 DNA reads TGCGCCAGCAGCCAAGTCCGGGGGGATGGCAATCAGCCCCAGCATTTT.

J is TRBJ2-1 and V is TRBV11-3; D perhaps matches TRBD1 (5 bases). The CDR3 has 14 residues. Germline assignment: CDR1 SGHNT and CDR2 YENEEA. V was cut by 1 base and J by 3 bases, with 7 bases left in between. CDR3 nucleotide sequence: TGTGCCAGCAGCTTAGGGGGCTTCTACAATGAGCAGTTCTTC. It codes for CASSLGGFYNEQFF. The full variable domain, its missing parts supplied by reference TRBV11-3 and TRBJ2-1, is EAGVVQSPRYKIIEKKQPVAFWCNPISGHNTLYWYLQNLGQGPELLIRYENEEAVDDSQLPKDRFSAERLKGVDSTLKIQPAELGDSAVYLCASSLGGFYNEQFFGPGTRLTVL.

The gene calls are TRBV5-1 and TRBJ1-1, with TRBD1 matching 9 bases. Germline CDR1 and CDR2: SGHRS and YFSETQ. The CDR3 has 21 residues. V gave up 4 bases and J gave up 0 bases; unmatched junction bases: 22. In nucleotides, the CDR3 is TGCGCCAGCAGCCAGCCTTACCTAAGCGGGACAGGGCAGACAATGAACACTGAAGCTTTCTTT. This encodes CASSQPYLSGTGQTMNTEAFF.